This TCR beta chain was sequenced during a study of PD-1 blockade in classical Hodgkin lymphoma. Trimming left V 2 bases short and J 2 bases short, with 13 bases between. The CDR3 spans 15 residues. Germline CDR1 reads MNHNS; CDR2 reads SASEGT. Every patient had relapsed following autologous stem cell transplantation, and cohorts differed in brentuximab vedotin exposure. The CD8+ T cells came from thawed PBMCs through magnetic negative selection. A single count supports this clone. Assay: immunoSEQ multiplex PCR; the TCRdb copy retains only in-frame clones and omits some. The table records roughly 28,000 clones, around 90% of them present only once.

The TCR originated in a human donor with classical Hodgkin lymphoma. The sample in question was CD8+ T cells from blood, obtained at baseline. The chain links TRBV6-1 to TRBJ2-7, with D possibly being TRBD2 (5 bases). Here the CDR3 reads CASSEWETNTYEQYF. CDR3 coding DNA: TGTGCCAGCAGTGAATGGGAGACAAATACCTACGAGCAGTACTTC.